This T cell receptor beta chain was obtained from a study of T cells in Graves' hyperthyroidism and ophthalmopathy. Study results and limitations: Among clonotypes expanded in thyroid above 0.001, most were also found in blood. In the analysis, a 13 V-J model separated ophthalmopathy from stable hyperthyroidism.

Amplification targeted TCR beta CDR3 regions from RNA transcripts. The primer set for the first-round RT-PCR of the TCR CDR3 was HTBI. TCRdb re-derived calls from the multiplex PCR reads in MiXCR, one entry per CDR3 protein. The repertoire holds some 500,000 distinct CDR3 sequences, with around 22% as singletons. CDR1 SGHAT and CDR2 FQDESV come from the germline V gene (reference sequence). With V trimmed by 8 bases and J by 0 bases, 4 bases remained unmatched. The CDR3 has 16 amino acids. The table lists this clonotype with a few counts. What it binds is not known. It was uncontrolled infection, other autoimmune disease, pregnancy or lactation that excluded patients. Diagnoses used clinical symptoms, serum thyroxine and TRAb, thyroid ultrasound and orbital computed tomography.

Source material: blood. The V gene is TRBV11-1, the J gene TRBJ2-6; 10 nucleotides line up with TRBD2. The source is a woman younger than 45 with Graves' ophthalmopathy. CDR3 sequence reads: CASQRGGSSGANVLTF. DNA of the CDR3: TGTGCCAGCCAGCGGGGGGGCTCCTCTGGGGCCAACGTCCTGACTTTC.